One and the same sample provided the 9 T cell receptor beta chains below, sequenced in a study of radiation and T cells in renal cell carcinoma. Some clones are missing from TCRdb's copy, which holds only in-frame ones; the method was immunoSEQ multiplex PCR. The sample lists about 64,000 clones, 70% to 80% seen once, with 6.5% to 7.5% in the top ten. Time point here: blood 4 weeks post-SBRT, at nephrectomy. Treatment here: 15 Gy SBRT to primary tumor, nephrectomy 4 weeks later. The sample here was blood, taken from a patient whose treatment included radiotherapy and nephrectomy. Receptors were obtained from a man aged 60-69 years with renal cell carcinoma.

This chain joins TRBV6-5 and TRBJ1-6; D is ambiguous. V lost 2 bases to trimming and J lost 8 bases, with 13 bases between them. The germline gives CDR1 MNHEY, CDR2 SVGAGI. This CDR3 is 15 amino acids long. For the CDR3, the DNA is TGTGCCAGCAGTTACGCAGCAGCCGGGGATTCACCCCTCCACTTT. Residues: CASSYAAAGDSPLHF.

CDR3: CASSERDARNTGELFF. Written as DNA, the CDR3 is TGTGCCAGCAGCGAACGGGACGCGCGGAACACCGGGGAGCTGTTTTTT. The chain links TRBV7-9 to TRBJ2-2; perhaps D is TRBD1 or TRBD2 (5 bases each). The CDR3 is 16 amino acids. Trimming left V 5 bases short and J 1 base short, with 14 bases between. Germline loops: CDR1 SEHNR, CDR2 FQNEAQ (reference sequence).

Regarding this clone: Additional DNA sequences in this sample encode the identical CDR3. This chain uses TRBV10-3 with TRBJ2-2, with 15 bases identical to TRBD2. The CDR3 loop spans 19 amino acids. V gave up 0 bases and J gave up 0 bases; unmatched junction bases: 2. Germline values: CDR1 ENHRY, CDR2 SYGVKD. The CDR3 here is CAISESGLAGGPNTGELFF. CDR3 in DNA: TGTGCCATCAGTGAGTCGGGACTAGCGGGGGGCCCGAACACCGGGGAGCTGTTTTTT.

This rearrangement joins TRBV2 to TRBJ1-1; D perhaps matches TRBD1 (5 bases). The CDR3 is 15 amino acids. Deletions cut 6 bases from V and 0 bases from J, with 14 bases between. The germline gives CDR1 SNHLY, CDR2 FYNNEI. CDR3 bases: TGTGCCAGCAGAGAAAGGACATTGGTGAACACTGAAGCTTTCTTT. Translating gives CASRERTLVNTEAFF.

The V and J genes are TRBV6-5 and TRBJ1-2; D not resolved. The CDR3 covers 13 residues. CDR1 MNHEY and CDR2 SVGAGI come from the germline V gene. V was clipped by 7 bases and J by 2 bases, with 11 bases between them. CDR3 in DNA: TGTGCCAGCATGTCCCCGGGGAACTATGGCTACACCTTC. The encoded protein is CASMSPGNYGYTF.

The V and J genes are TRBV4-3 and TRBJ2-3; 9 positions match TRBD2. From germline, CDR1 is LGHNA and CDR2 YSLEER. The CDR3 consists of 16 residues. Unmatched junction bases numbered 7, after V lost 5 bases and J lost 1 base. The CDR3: CASSKGAGGRTDTQYF. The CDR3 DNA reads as TGCGCCAGCAGCAAAGGAGCGGGGGGCCGCACAGATACGCAGTATTTT.

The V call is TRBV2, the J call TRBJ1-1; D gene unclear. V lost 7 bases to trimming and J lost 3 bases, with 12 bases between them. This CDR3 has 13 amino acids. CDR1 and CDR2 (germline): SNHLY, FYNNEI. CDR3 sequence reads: CASIPRRDTEAFF. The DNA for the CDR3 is TGTGCCAGCATCCCTCGGAGGGACACTGAAGCTTTCTTT.

For the CDR3, the DNA is TGTGCCAGTAGGGCGACAACTCCTAACTATGGCTACACCTTC. This gives the protein CASRATTPNYGYTF. The chain joins TRBV19 to TRBJ1-2, with unresolved D. Germline V gene sequence: CDR1 LNHDA, CDR2 SQIVND (reference sequence). V lost 6 bases, J lost 0 bases, and 11 bases lay in between. The length of the CDR3 is 14 residues. The whole variable domain, filled in from reference TRBV19 and TRBJ1-2, reads DGGITQSPKYLFRKEGQNVTLSCEQNLNHDAMYWYRQDPGQGLRLIYYSQIVNDFQKGDIAEGYSVSREKKESFPLTVTSAQKNPTAFYLCASRATTPNYGYTFGSGTRLTVV.

The CDR3 DNA sequence: TGTGCCAGCAGTGATTTACAGGGTCAAGGGAAACTGTTTTTT. Translating gives CASSDLQGQGKLFF. The V and J genes are TRBV6-1 and TRBJ1-4; possibly TRBD1 for D (6 bases). Per the germline V gene, CDR1 is MNHNS and CDR2 is SASEGT. This CDR3 comprises 14 residues. V was cut by 3 bases and J by 11 bases, with 16 bases left in between.